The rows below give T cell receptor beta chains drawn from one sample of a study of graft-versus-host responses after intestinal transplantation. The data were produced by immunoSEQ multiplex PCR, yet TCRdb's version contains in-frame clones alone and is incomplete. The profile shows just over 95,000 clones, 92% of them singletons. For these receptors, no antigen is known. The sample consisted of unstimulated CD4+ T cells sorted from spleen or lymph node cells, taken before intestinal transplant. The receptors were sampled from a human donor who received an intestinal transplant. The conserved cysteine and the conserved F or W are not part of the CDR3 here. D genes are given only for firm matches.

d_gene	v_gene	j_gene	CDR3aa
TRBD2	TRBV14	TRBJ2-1	ASSQDGLAVNEQF
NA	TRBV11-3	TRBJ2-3	ASSLDRADTQY
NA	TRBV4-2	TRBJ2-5	ASSQDEGFVETQY
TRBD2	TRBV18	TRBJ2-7	ASLGTSAHSNYEQY
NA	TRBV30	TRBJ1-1	AWSVGGDSTEAF
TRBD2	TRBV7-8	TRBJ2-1	ASSLNPSGRASEQF
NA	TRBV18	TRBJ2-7	ASSPRINSYEQY
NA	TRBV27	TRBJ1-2	ASGSGMYGYT
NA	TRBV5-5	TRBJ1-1	ASSLVADRGAF
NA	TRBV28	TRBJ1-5	ASSLIQAPYSNQPQH
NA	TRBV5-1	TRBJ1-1	ASSLGGAKNTEAF
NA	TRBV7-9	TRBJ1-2	ASSLNIISAGSTLGYT
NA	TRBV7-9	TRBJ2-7	ASSSMQGRYEQY
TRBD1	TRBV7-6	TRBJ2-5	ASSLRAGTGQETQY
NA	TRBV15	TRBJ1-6	ATSRVIIRGPPLH
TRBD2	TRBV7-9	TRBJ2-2	ASSLSGSGTGELF
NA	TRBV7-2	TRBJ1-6	ASSLGPDNSYNSPLH
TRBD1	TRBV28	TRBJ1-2	ASSSGTGGYGYT
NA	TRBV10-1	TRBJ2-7	ASSEGLWDEQY
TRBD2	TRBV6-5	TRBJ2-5	ASGSGRATETQY
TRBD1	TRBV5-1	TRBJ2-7	ASSGTGAGEQY